Below, one TCR beta chain is given with its context. Trimming pared 5 bases from V and 3 bases from J, leaving 11 bases between. CDR1 is SGHTA and CDR2 is FQGNSA in the germline V gene. CDR3 size: 13 residues. These data come from a study of Graves' ophthalmopathy and Graves' hyperthyroidism. The sequenced template was RNA, covering the TCR beta CDR3 region. Scientists carried out first-round RT-PCR using HTBI primers and then a second-round multiplex PCR. Each CDR3 protein gets one entry after TCRdb re-called the multiplex PCR reads with MiXCR. The sample includes about 1.1 million distinct CDR3 sequences, about 38% of them seen just once. Exclusion covered patients with other autoimmune diseases or uncontrolled infections (as well as pregnancy or lactation).

The sequence was obtained from an adult man with Graves' hyperthyroidism. Input material: peripheral blood or thyroid tissue (not recorded which). This chain connects TRBV7-2 to TRBJ2-7, with D perhaps being TRBD1 or TRBD2 (5 bases each). The CDR3 is CASSPFGGYEQYF. The CDR3 nucleotides read TGTGCCAGCAGCCCCTTTGGGGGCTACGAGCAGTACTTC. The whole variable domain, filled in from reference TRBV7-2 and TRBJ2-7, reads GAGVSQSPSNKVTEKGKDVELRCDPISGHTALYWYRQSLGQGLEFLIYFQGNSAPDKSGLPSDRFSAERTGGSVSTLTIQRTQQEDSAVYLCASSPFGGYEQYFGPGTRLTVT.